The 30 T cell receptor beta chains presented below share a single source sample, sequenced in a study of T cell changes during pregnancy in multiple sclerosis. TCRdb's table, derived via immunoSEQ multiplex PCR, lists solely in-frame clones and lacks some. The sample lists about 87,000 clones, 85% to 95% occurring once. Specimen: peripheral blood, collected in the third trimester of pregnancy. Receptors were obtained from a female donor in good health, enrolled as a control in a pregnancy study.

The CDR3 nucleotides read TGCGCCAGCAGCTTCGGGACACTGAACACTGAAGCTTTCTTT. Its protein is CASSFGTLNTEAFF. The V call is TRBV5-1, the J call TRBJ1-1, with D possibly being TRBD1 (6 bases). Germline V gene lookup returns CDR1 SGHRS and CDR2 YFSETQ. V lost 2 bases and J 0 bases, leaving 8 bases between the germline ends. CDR3 length: 14 residues.

The chain uses TRBV2 and TRBJ1-5, with no clear D. Germline V gives CDR1 SNHLY, CDR2 FYNNEI. V was cut by 6 bases and J by 0 bases, with 9 bases left in between. The CDR3 has 14 residues. CDR3 protein: CASRNRNSNQPQHF. Here the CDR3 DNA reads TGTGCCAGCAGGAACAGAAATAGCAATCAGCCCCAGCATTTT.

The rearrangement joins TRBV2 to TRBJ2-1, with D hard to call. The germline V gene has CDR1 SNHLY and CDR2 FYNNEI. Trimming removed 2 bases from V and 0 bases from J, with 8 bases in between. The CDR3 runs to 15 residues. The CDR3 DNA follows: TGTGCCAGCAGTGAATCCCGGAGCTCCTACAATGAGCAGTTCTTC. It translates to CASSESRSSYNEQFF.

V gene TRBV28 combines with J gene TRBJ1-5; D may be TRBD1 (5 bases). Trimming shortened V by 2 bases and J by 1 base, and 12 bases separated the two germline ends. This CDR3 region has 16 residues. Germline V gene lookup returns CDR1 MDHEN and CDR2 SYDVKM. This CDR3 reads CASSLISGGSNQPQHF. In DNA, the CDR3 is TGTGCCAGCAGTTTAATTTCGGGGGGGAGCAATCAGCCCCAGCATTTT.

The V gene is TRBV6-5, the J gene TRBJ2-1; 7 bases fit TRBD2. In germline, CDR1 is MNHEY, CDR2 SVGAGI. The CDR3 runs 15 residues. Germline trimming cut 1 base from V and 5 bases from J; bases unmatched to any gene: 5. This chain's CDR3 is CASSYLLASHNEQFF. The CDR3 DNA follows: TGTGCCAGCAGTTACTTACTAGCGAGCCACAATGAGCAGTTCTTC.

The gene calls are TRBV2 and TRBJ2-2; D unresolved. The CDR3 loop spans 16 amino acids. V gave up 0 bases and J gave up 6 bases, with 14 bases separating them. CDR1 is SNHLY and CDR2 is FYNNEI in the germline V gene. CDR3 region: CASSEANEARAGELFF. DNA of the CDR3: TGTGCCAGCAGTGAAGCAAACGAAGCGCGCGCCGGGGAGCTGTTTTTT.

This chain joins TRBV29-1 and TRBJ1-1; D may be TRBD1 (6 bases). Germline V lookup: CDR1 SQVTM, CDR2 ANQGSEA. Trimming cost V 4 bases and J 1 base, with 13 bases left between them. The CDR3 has 14 amino acids. The CDR3 spells CSVGPMDRNTEAFF. In nucleotides, the CDR3 is TGCAGCGTTGGACCCATGGACAGGAACACTGAAGCTTTCTTT. Filled out from reference TRBV29-1 and TRBJ1-1, the complete variable domain reads SAVISQKPSRDICQRGTSLTIQCQVDSQVTMMFWYRQQPGQSLTLIATANQGSEATYESGFVIDKFPISRPNLTFSTLTVSNMSPEDSSIYLCSVGPMDRNTEAFFGQGTRLTVV.

This chain connects TRBV28 to TRBJ1-2; TRBD1 agrees at 8 bases. The trim removed 6 bases at V and 5 bases at J, leaving 5 bases unmatched. The CDR3 totals 13 residues. Germline-derived CDR1 and CDR2 are MDHEN and SYDVKM. CDR3 sequence reads: CASSPTGGYGYTF. CDR3 nucleotide sequence: TGTGCCAGCAGCCCAACAGGGGGATATGGCTACACCTTC.

J is TRBJ2-2 and V is TRBV13, with TRBD1 matching 7 bases. Germline loops: CDR1 PRHDT, CDR2 FYEKMQ (reference sequence). V trimming: 5 bases; J trimming: 1 base; junction bases outside the gene matches: 10. The CDR3 loop spans 17 amino acids. The CDR3 loop reads CASSHTGTVGNTGELFF. CDR3 DNA: TGTGCCAGCAGCCACACCGGGACAGTGGGGAACACCGGGGAGCTGTTTTTT.

The chain is built from TRBV27 and TRBJ2-1; 8 bases are a match to TRBD1. CDR1 is MNHEY and CDR2 is SMNVEV in the germline V gene (reference sequence). The CDR3 runs 13 residues. J gave up 7 bases and V 6 bases, and 5 bases lay outside the gene matches. The CDR3 coding sequence is TGTGCCAGCAGAACGACAGGGGAGAATGAGCAGTTCTTC. Translating it yields CASRTTGENEQFF.

The chain links TRBV6-5 to TRBJ1-4; weak D call: TRBD1 (6 bases). V gave up 6 bases and J gave up 5 bases, with 13 bases separating them. The CDR3 is 14 amino acids. In germline, CDR1 is MNHEY, CDR2 SVGAGI. The CDR3 region has the DNA TGTGCCAGCAGCTTACAGGGTGGGAATGAAAAACTGTTTTTT. Translation: CASSLQGGNEKLFF.

The chain uses TRBV7-9 and TRBJ2-1, with D maybe TRBD2 (5 bases). This CDR3 has 13 amino acids. Germline V gene data show CDR1 as SEHNR and CDR2 as FQNEAQ (reference sequence). V shed 5 bases and J shed 3 bases, with 8 bases lying between them. Here the CDR3 DNA reads TGTGCCAGCAGCCTCGGGAACTACAATGAGCAGTTCTTC. As protein: CASSLGNYNEQFF.

V usage is TRBV6-5 and J usage is TRBJ2-7; TRBD2 is a possible D gene (5 bases). The CDR3 totals 13 residues. The V gene's germline CDR1 is MNHEY and CDR2 SVGAGI. V lost 3 bases to trimming and J lost 3 bases, with 9 bases between them. The CDR3 DNA is TGTGCCAGCAGTTATCAGGCGGGCTACGAGCAGTACTTC. Its translation: CASSYQAGYEQYF.

The chain has TRBV28 and TRBJ2-7; the D gene is possibly TRBD2 (6 bases). Per the germline V gene, CDR1 is MDHEN and CDR2 is SYDVKM. The CDR3 loop spans 14 amino acids. V was shortened by 3 bases and J by 4 bases, with 13 bases between the two germline ends. Here the CDR3 reads CASSFGGRPYEQYF. The CDR3, as DNA: TGTGCCAGCAGTTTTGGAGGGAGACCGTACGAGCAGTACTTC.

The DNA of the CDR3 is TGCGCCAGCAGCTTGGTTCCGGGAGCGCGAGAGACCCAGTACTTC. This codes for CASSLVPGARETQYF. This sequence joins TRBV5-1 and TRBJ2-5; D might be TRBD2 (6 bases). Germline assignment: CDR1 SGHRS and CDR2 YFSETQ. The V end was cut by 0 bases, the J end by 4 bases, with 13 bases between. There are 15 residues in the CDR3.

The chain recombines TRBV13 with TRBJ2-1; tentatively, D is TRBD1 (5 bases). The CDR3 contains 16 residues. Trimming pared 0 bases from V and 5 bases from J, leaving 14 bases between. The germline V gene has CDR1 PRHDT and CDR2 FYEKMQ (reference sequence). CDR3 sequence: CASSLGADKGHNEQFF. In DNA form, the CDR3 reads TGTGCCAGCAGCTTAGGTGCAGATAAGGGGCACAATGAGCAGTTCTTC. Supplemented by reference TRBV13 and TRBJ2-1, the full variable domain reads AAGVIQSPRHLIKEKRETATLKCYPIPRHDTVYWYQQGPGQDPQFLISFYEKMQSDKGSIPDRFSAQQFSDYHSELNMSSLELGDSALYFCASSLGADKGHNEQFFGPGTRLTVL.

This chain links TRBV28 with TRBJ2-1, with D possibly TRBD2 on 5 matching bases. Trimming pared 8 bases from V and 4 bases from J, leaving 12 bases between. Germline V gives CDR1 MDHEN, CDR2 SYDVKM. The CDR3 is 13 residues long. For the CDR3, the DNA is TGTGCCAGCGGGGTTAGCGATTACAATGAGCAGTTCTTC. Encoded protein: CASGVSDYNEQFF.

This chain links TRBV11-2 with TRBJ2-7, with 8 bases lining up with TRBD2. From germline, CDR1 is SGHAT and CDR2 FQNNGV. The CDR3 runs to 15 residues. V was pared by 5 bases and J by 0 bases, with 6 bases of the junction left unmatched. CDR3 sequence (DNA): TGTGCCAGCAGCGATCCCGGGGGGGGCTCCTACGAGCAGTACTTC. Its translation: CASSDPGGGSYEQYF.

V gene TRBV5-1 combines with J gene TRBJ1-4; TRBD1 agrees at 7 bases. The CDR3 is 14 residues long. The V gene's germline CDR1 is SGHRS and CDR2 YFSETQ. Germline trimming cut 4 bases from V and 6 bases from J; bases unmatched to any gene: 6. The CDR3 loop is CASSQTGSDEKLFF. The CDR3 DNA reads as TGCGCCAGCAGCCAGACAGGGAGTGATGAAAAACTGTTTTTT.

This chain links TRBV5-1 with TRBJ2-7; D remains unclear. The length of the CDR3 is 14 residues. Trimming cost V 0 bases and J 5 bases, with 12 bases left between them. Germline V CDR1 and CDR2: SGHRS, YFSETQ. The CDR3, as DNA: TGCGCCAGCAGCTTGGGGGCTGGGTTCGACGAGCAGTACTTC. This gives the protein CASSLGAGFDEQYF.

The V call is TRBV27, the J call TRBJ2-1, with D possibly matching TRBD1 (6 bases). CDR1 and CDR2 from the germline V gene are MNHEY and SMNVEV (reference sequence). V was cut by 4 bases and J by 0 bases, with 13 bases left in between. The CDR3 is 16 residues long. Written as DNA, the CDR3 is TGTGCCAGCAGTTCGCCTTACAGGGTCTCCTACAATGAGCAGTTCTTC. Translating it yields CASSSPYRVSYNEQFF.

The chain couples TRBV28 to TRBJ2-1; 10 positions agree with TRBD2. This CDR3 has 14 residues. CDR1 MDHEN and CDR2 SYDVKM come from the germline V gene. V lost 4 bases and J lost 10; bases outside the gene matches: 7. The DNA of the CDR3 is TGTGCCAGCAGTTATAGCGGGGGGCAAGTCGAGCAGTTCTTC. It translates to CASSYSGGQVEQFF.

The J gene is TRBJ2-1, the V gene TRBV6-1; TRBD2 matches 9 bases. V gave up 7 bases and J gave up 9 bases; unmatched junction bases: 7. CDR1 is MNHNS and CDR2 is SASEGT in the germline V gene. This CDR3 is built from 13 residues. CDR3 nucleotide sequence: TGTGCCAGCAAGGGACTAGCTATAAGTGAGCAGTTCTTC. It specifies CASKGLAISEQFF.

The genes are TRBV19 and TRBJ1-5, with no clear D. Germline CDR1 is LNHDA and CDR2 is SQIVND (reference sequence). V lost 7 bases and J 1 base, leaving 17 bases between the germline ends. The CDR3 sequence is 16 residues long. The CDR3: CASNIPGVLSNQPQHF. CDR3 coding DNA: TGTGCCAGTAACATACCGGGAGTACTAAGCAATCAGCCCCAGCATTTT.

This clone came up once. The genes are TRBV14 and TRBJ2-2, with D perhaps TRBD1 (6 bases). The CDR3 length is 14 residues. CDR1 and CDR2 (germline): SGHDN, FVKESK. V gave up 6 bases and J gave up 5 bases, with 13 bases separating them. This CDR3 reads CASSLQGYTGELFF. The CDR3 nucleotides are TGTGCCAGCAGTTTACAGGGTTATACCGGGGAGCTGTTTTTT.

The V call is TRBV4-1, the J call TRBJ2-1; D is possibly TRBD1 (6 bases). The CDR3 runs to 15 residues. Trimming removed 7 bases at V and 4 bases at J, with 17 bases between. Germline CDR1 is MGHRA and CDR2 is YSYEKL. The CDR3 loop reads CASTYSPGTYNEQFF. The CDR3 DNA follows: TGCGCCAGCACCTACTCCCCCGGGACATACAATGAGCAGTTCTTC.

The chain couples TRBV5-1 to TRBJ2-7; TRBD2 agrees at 12 bases. The CDR3 covers 15 residues. Unmatched junction bases numbered 7, after V lost 4 bases and J lost 5 bases. Germline V gene data show CDR1 as SGHRS and CDR2 as YFSETQ. The CDR3 DNA sequence: TGCGCCAGCAGCCTGACTAGCGGGAGTCCCCACGAGCAGTACTTC. The encoded protein is CASSLTSGSPHEQYF.

The rearrangement uses TRBV28 and TRBJ1-5, with TRBD1 matching over 10 bases. The CDR3 is 15 residues long. V was pared by 7 bases and J by 6 bases, with 9 bases of the junction left unmatched. The germline V gene has CDR1 MDHEN and CDR2 SYDVKM. CDR3 sequence: CASNSGTGEAQPQHF. CDR3 DNA: TGTGCCAGCAACTCTGGGACAGGGGAAGCTCAGCCCCAGCATTTT.

This clone appeared a single time. The V and J genes are TRBV19 and TRBJ1-2; no clear D. The V gene lost 5 bases and the J gene lost 9 bases, with 13 bases spanning the gap. CDR1 is LNHDA and CDR2 is SQIVND in the germline V gene (reference sequence). The CDR3 is 12 amino acids. For the CDR3, the DNA is TGTGCCAGTAGTCTTGGCGGGGATCGCTACACCTTC. Translation gives CASSLGGDRYTF.

This clone was seen only once. V usage is TRBV5-4 and J usage is TRBJ1-3; no firm D call. Germline CDR1 reads SGHNT; CDR2 reads YYREEE (reference sequence). With 4 bases removed from V and 0 bases from J, the gap between germline ends came to 11 bases. The CDR3 sequence is 15 residues long. As DNA, the CDR3 is TGTGCCAGCAGCGTAGACACGCTCTCTGGAAACACCATATATTTT. As protein: CASSVDTLSGNTIYF.